This TCR beta chain was found in a study of CD8+ T cells in alopecia areata. Overall study context: Severity scores in treated patients reflected the percentage of scalp affected.

The treatment: oral pan-JAK inhibitor, 5-10 mg twice daily. Extracted RNA was reverse transcribed, and the resulting cDNA served as sequencing template. Only in-frame clones appear in the TCRdb table, and some are missing; sequencing was by immunoSEQ multiplex PCR. The table has some 180,000 clones, 45% to 60% seen once. The CDR3 extends over 16 amino acids. J gave up 5 bases and V 4 bases, and 10 bases lay outside the gene matches. Germline assignment: CDR1 SGHDT and CDR2 YYEEEE. This clonotype was obtained from a human donor with alopecia areata. The material was CD8+ T cells sorted from blood, obtained around week 53, from a patient treated with tofacitinib. V and J are TRBV5-6 and TRBJ2-2; 8 nucleotides agree with TRBD1. CDR3 in DNA: TGTGCCAGCAGCCCAGAATGGACAGGGTGGACCGGGGAGCTGTTTTTT. Amino acids: CASSPEWTGWTGELFF.